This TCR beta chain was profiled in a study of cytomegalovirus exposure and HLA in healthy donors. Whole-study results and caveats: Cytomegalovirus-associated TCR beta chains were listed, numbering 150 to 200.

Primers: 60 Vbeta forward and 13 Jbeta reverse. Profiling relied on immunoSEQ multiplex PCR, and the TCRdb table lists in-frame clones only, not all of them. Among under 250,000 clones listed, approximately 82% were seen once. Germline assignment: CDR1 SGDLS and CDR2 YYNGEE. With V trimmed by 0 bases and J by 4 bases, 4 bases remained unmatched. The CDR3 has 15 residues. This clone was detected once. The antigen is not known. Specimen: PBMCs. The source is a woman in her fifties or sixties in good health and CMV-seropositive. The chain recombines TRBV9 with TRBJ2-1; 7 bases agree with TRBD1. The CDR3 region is CASSVGLQGYNEQFF. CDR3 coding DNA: TGTGCCAGCAGCGTAGGTTTACAGGGGTACAATGAGCAGTTCTTC.